These 28 T cell receptor beta chains share one sample of origin, sequenced in a study of blood T cell repertoires in COVID-19. Clones were sequenced by immunoSEQ multiplex PCR, and TCRdb holds only the in-frame ones, with some missing. The table has roughly 250,000 clones, approximately 91% seen once. Specimen: peripheral blood. These receptors came from a person aged 18 to 35 with COVID-19, enrolled during active disease.

This chain links TRBV5-1 with TRBJ2-1; D remains ambiguous. CDR3 length equals 14 residues. V shed 4 bases and J shed 0 bases, with 8 bases lying between them. CDR1 is SGHRS, CDR2 YFSETQ, per germline. Here the CDR3 DNA reads TGCGCCAGCAGCCCCCCCAGCTCCTACAATGAGCAGTTCTTC. Its protein is CASSPPSSYNEQFF.

The chain joins TRBV5-1 to TRBJ2-7; possible D gene TRBD2, 7 bases. The CDR3 consists of 14 residues. Trimming shortened V by 2 bases and J by 5 bases, and 14 bases separated the two germline ends. CDR1 and CDR2 (germline): SGHRS, YFSETQ. CDR3: CASSFSGGGDEQYF. The CDR3, as DNA: TGCGCCAGCAGCTTTTCGGGGGGCGGAGACGAGCAGTACTTC.

DNA of the CDR3: TGTGCCACCAGCAGAGATCTAGGAGCCAAAAACATTCAGTACTTC. Residues: CATSRDLGAKNIQYF. The chain joins TRBV15 to TRBJ2-4, with unresolved D. This CDR3 comprises 15 residues. Between the trimmed V and J ends, which lost 0 bases and 0 bases, there was a span of 6 bases. Germline-derived CDR1 and CDR2 are LNHNV and YYDKDF (reference sequence).

The rearrangement links TRBV3-1 (or the pseudogene TRBV3-2) to TRBJ2-2, with TRBD2 matching over 7 bases. Germline trimming cut 0 bases from V and 5 bases from J; bases unmatched to any gene: 18. The germline V gene encodes CDR1 LGHDT and CDR2 YNNKEL (reference sequence). This CDR3 has 20 residues. The CDR3 coding sequence is TGTGCCAGCAGCCAAGATCGATCTAGCGGAAAGATGTGGGGGACCGGGGAGCTGTTTTTT. Translation gives CASSQDRSSGKMWGTGELFF.

The rearrangement links TRBV27 to TRBJ2-5; 10 nucleotides align to TRBD2. This CDR3 spans 15 amino acids. Losses at the gene ends were 2 bases for V and 5 bases for J; bases not matched to a gene: 5. Germline V gives CDR1 MNHEY, CDR2 SMNVEV (reference sequence). As DNA, the CDR3 is TGTGCCAGCAGTTTAATAGCGGGAGGATACGAGACCCAGTACTTC. Translation gives CASSLIAGGYETQYF.

The genes are TRBV19 and TRBJ2-2, with 8 bases fitting TRBD1. With 6 bases clipped from V and 6 bases from J, the junction kept 3 bases outside the gene matches. The CDR3 sequence is 13 residues long. Germline CDR1 and CDR2: LNHDA and SQIVND (reference sequence). The chain's CDR3 is CASRDRAAGELFF. The CDR3, as DNA: TGTGCCAGTAGGGACAGGGCCGCCGGGGAGCTGTTTTTT. The entire variable domain, with the rest obtained from reference TRBV19 and TRBJ2-2, is as follows: DGGITQSPKYLFRKEGQNVTLSCEQNLNHDAMYWYRQDPGQGLRLIYYSQIVNDFQKGDIAEGYSVSREKKESFPLTVTSAQKNPTAFYLCASRDRAAGELFFGEGSRLTVL.

This clone was seen only a few times. This rearrangement joins TRBV7-8 to TRBJ2-7; D remains ambiguous. The germline V and J ends were trimmed by 5 bases and 5 bases, with 19 bases remaining between them. Germline CDR1 is SGHVS and CDR2 is FQNEAQ. The CDR3 sequence is 15 residues long. The CDR3 nucleotides are TGTGCCAGCAGCCATGGTCGCCCGCCTAAAGACGAGCAGTACTTC. It encodes CASSHGRPPKDEQYF.

CDR3 region: CASRPRTSGSSNTGELFF. The CDR3 DNA reads as TGTGCCAGCAGACCGAGGACTAGCGGGTCGTCGAACACCGGGGAGCTGTTTTTT. The chain joins TRBV7-9 to TRBJ2-2; 11 bases are shared with TRBD2. The CDR3 totals 18 residues. The V and J ends lost 6 bases and 0 bases, in that order; junction bases with no gene match: 9. CDR1 SEHNR and CDR2 FQNEAQ come from the germline V gene (reference sequence).

This sequence joins TRBV28 and TRBJ2-7; D may be TRBD2 (5 bases). The germline V gene has CDR1 MDHEN and CDR2 SYDVKM. V shed 8 bases and J shed 4 bases, with 15 bases lying between them. The CDR3 length is 13 residues. In DNA, the CDR3 is TGTGCCAGCGAGCAGCGGAATCCTTACGAGCAGTACTTC. It codes for CASEQRNPYEQYF.

This chain joins TRBV6-2 or TRBV6-3 and TRBJ2-7; 11 positions agree with TRBD2. Germline CDR1 reads MNHEY; CDR2 reads SVGEGT. Trimming cost V 5 bases and J 4 bases; bases outside gene matches: 7. This CDR3 spans 15 amino acids. The CDR3: CASSPYSGREYEQYF. The CDR3 DNA sequence: TGTGCCAGCAGTCCCTATAGCGGGAGGGAATACGAGCAGTACTTC.

The chain recombines TRBV4-1 with TRBJ1-2; 9 nucleotides align to TRBD1. The V and J ends lost 0 bases and 5 bases, in that order; junction bases with no gene match: 4. There are 15 residues in the CDR3. CDR1 MGHRA and CDR2 YSYEKL come from the germline V gene. In DNA form, the CDR3 reads TGCGCCAGCAGCCAAGATGGGACAGGGATTTATGGCTACACCTTC. This gives the protein CASSQDGTGIYGYTF.

V and J are TRBV12-3 or TRBV12-4 and TRBJ1-4; tentative D call: TRBD1 (5 bases). The CDR3 runs 13 residues. The ends were cut back, 6 bases at V and 7 bases at J, with 12 bases in the middle. DNA for the CDR3: TGTGCCAGCAGACTGGGGGGAGGTGAAAAACTGTTTTTT. Protein product: CASRLGGGEKLFF.

The chain uses TRBV13 and TRBJ2-1; 8 nucleotides match TRBD2. After removal of 3 bases from V and 12 bases from J, the junction contained 10 bases not matched to a gene. The CDR3 spans 14 residues. In germline, CDR1 is PRHDT, CDR2 FYEKMQ (reference sequence). CDR3 in DNA: TGTGCCAGCAGCTTGAGCGGGAGCTGGGGGGGGCAGTTCTTC. Protein sequence: CASSLSGSWGGQFF.

The chain is built from TRBV24-1 and TRBJ2-2; 15 positions match TRBD2. Germline CDR1 KGHDR, CDR2 SFDVKD. V was pared by 9 bases and J by 2 bases, with 3 bases of the junction left unmatched. The length of the CDR3 is 16 residues. The DNA for the CDR3 is TGTGCCACCGGACTAGCGGGAGGGCCTAACACCGGGGAGCTGTTTTTT. Encoded protein: CATGLAGGPNTGELFF.

This clone was observed once. The V and J genes are TRBV28 and TRBJ2-5; 9 bases match TRBD1. The V and J ends lost 7 bases and 4 bases, in that order; junction bases with no gene match: 10. This CDR3 is 15 amino acids long. Germline V gene data show CDR1 as MDHEN and CDR2 as SYDVKM. The CDR3 nucleotides are TGTGCCAGCAACCTCAGGGGGACAGGGTCAGAGACCCAGTACTTC. Encoded protein: CASNLRGTGSETQYF.

V usage is TRBV5-1 and J usage is TRBJ2-7; the match to TRBD2 covers 9 bases. The V gene end was trimmed by 1 base and the J gene end by 2 bases; junction bases not matched to a gene: 4. Germline lookup yields CDR1 SGHRS and CDR2 YFSETQ. This CDR3 is 15 amino acids long. The CDR3 DNA sequence: TGCGCCAGCAGCTTGTTGGCGGGAGGGCCCTACGAGCAGTACTTC. Translated, it gives CASSLLAGGPYEQYF.

The chain combines TRBV5-4 with TRBJ2-1, with 7 bases matching TRBD1. Trimming removed 0 bases from V and 8 bases from J; junction bases left unmatched: 5. The CDR3 covers 14 residues. Germline lookup yields CDR1 SGHNT and CDR2 YYREEE (reference sequence). The CDR3 DNA sequence: TGTGCCAGCAGCTTGGTAACAGGGGCAGATGAGCAGTTCTTC. The encoded protein is CASSLVTGADEQFF.

The CDR3 DNA is TGTGCCAGCAACAGCCAAGCTAACTATGGCTACACCTTC. Its translation is CASNSQANYGYTF. The genes are TRBV9 and TRBJ1-2, with no clear D. Germline V lookup: CDR1 SGDLS, CDR2 YYNGEE. V was pared by 6 bases and J by 0 bases, with 9 bases between. The CDR3 covers 13 residues.

The V call is TRBV6-5, the J call TRBJ2-2; D perhaps matches TRBD1 (5 bases). Germline-derived CDR1 and CDR2 are MNHEY and SVGAGI. The CDR3 runs 13 residues. Trimming took off 9 bases at V and 1 base at J, with 9 bases between the two ends. CDR3 nucleotides: TGTGCCAGTACGACAGAGAACACCGGGGAGCTGTTTTTT. Protein sequence: CASTTENTGELFF.

The chain is built from TRBV6-2 or TRBV6-3 and TRBJ2-5; no clear D. The germline V and J ends were trimmed by 0 bases and 5 bases, with 10 bases remaining between them. Germline V CDR1 and CDR2: MNHEY, SVGEGT. CDR3 size: 14 residues. As DNA, the CDR3 is TGTGCCAGCAGTTACTCCTGGGTGAGGGAGACCCAGTACTTC. It encodes CASSYSWVRETQYF.

The chain has TRBV4-1 and TRBJ2-4; no clear D. The CDR3 spans 13 residues. The ends were cut back, 0 bases at V and 6 bases at J, with 6 bases in the middle. Looked up from germline, CDR1 is MGHRA and CDR2 is YSYEKL. The CDR3 here is CASSQEGRNIQYF. CDR3 DNA sequence: TGCGCCAGCAGCCAAGAGGGCAGAAACATTCAGTACTTC.

V is TRBV13 and J is TRBJ2-3, with TRBD2 matching 10 bases. The CDR3 consists of 15 residues. V was pared by 6 bases and J by 0 bases, with 3 bases of the junction left unmatched. Germline values: CDR1 PRHDT, CDR2 FYEKMQ (reference sequence). The CDR3 is CASRQGLASTDTQYF. The CDR3 DNA follows: TGTGCCAGCAGACAGGGACTAGCGAGCACAGATACGCAGTATTTT.

The chain carries TRBV14 and TRBJ1-1; D ambiguous. Trimming removed 4 bases at V and 1 base at J, with 31 bases between. The germline gives CDR1 SGHDN, CDR2 FVKESK. There are 21 residues in the CDR3. The CDR3 DNA sequence: TGTGCCAGCAGCCCATCCCCCACGACACTAACTTTGCCGGGATCGAACACTGAAGCTTTCTTT. It codes for CASSPSPTTLTLPGSNTEAFF.

The chain uses TRBV2 and TRBJ1-2; 7 bases match TRBD1. The junction had 6 bases not matched to a gene; V was cut back by 4 bases and J by 4 bases. The CDR3 loop spans 14 amino acids. Germline loops: CDR1 SNHLY, CDR2 FYNNEI. CDR3 amino acids: CASSVGTGVYGYTF. The DNA for the CDR3 is TGTGCCAGCAGTGTGGGAACAGGGGTCTATGGCTACACCTTC.

The chain uses TRBV4-1 and TRBJ2-7, with TRBD1 as a possible D gene (5 bases). Trimming cost V 1 base and J 2 bases, with 12 bases left between them. This CDR3 has 15 residues. The germline gives CDR1 MGHRA, CDR2 YSYEKL. CDR3 nucleotides: TGCGCCAGCAGCCAAGTGCAGGACATGACCTACGAGCAGTACTTC. Translation gives CASSQVQDMTYEQYF.

The chain couples TRBV5-1 to TRBJ2-2; TRBD2 might be the D (6 bases). V shed 7 bases and J shed 0 bases, with 10 bases lying between them. CDR1 and CDR2 from the germline V gene are SGHRS and YFSETQ. The CDR3 covers 14 residues. In DNA form, the CDR3 reads TGCGCCAGCGGTGGAGGGGCGAACACCGGGGAGCTGTTTTTT. This encodes CASGGGANTGELFF. The full variable domain, rest sourced from reference TRBV5-1 and TRBJ2-2, is KAGVTQTPRYLIKTRGQQVTLSCSPISGHRSVSWYQQTPGQGLQFLFEYFSETQRNKGNFPGRFSGRQFSNSRSEMNVSTLELGDSALYLCASGGGANTGELFFGEGSRLTVL.

The chain uses TRBV11-2 and TRBJ2-3; 8 bases are a match to TRBD1. The CDR3 is 15 residues long. Germline CDR1 SGHAT, CDR2 FQNNGV. The V gene end was trimmed by 4 bases and the J gene end by 1 base; junction bases not matched to a gene: 4. CDR3 DNA sequence: TGTGCCAGCAGCTCCGCGGGACAGGGCACAGATACGCAGTATTTT. Protein sequence: CASSSAGQGTDTQYF.

The rearrangement links TRBV7-2 to TRBJ2-1, with a possible D match to TRBD2 (5 bases). The length of the CDR3 is 15 residues. V shed 1 base and J shed 6 bases, with 13 bases lying between them. The V gene's germline CDR1 is SGHTA and CDR2 FQGNSA. The CDR3 DNA reads TGTGCCAGCAGCTTAGAGGGAAGGCGGGTCAATGAGCAGTTCTTC. Translating it yields CASSLEGRRVNEQFF.